The next 11 T cell receptor beta chains were all read from a single sample in a study of cytomegalovirus exposure and HLA in healthy donors. Vbeta (60) and Jbeta (13) primers were used in the PCR. Here immunoSEQ multiplex PCR was the method, and the copy in TCRdb shows in-frame clones only, minus some. The sample lists about 120,000 clones, about three quarters occurring once. Input material: PBMCs. These receptors were taken from a man in his fifties or sixties in good health and CMV-seropositive.

This sequence joins TRBV18 and TRBJ1-2; maybe TRBD1 (6 bases). Germline values: CDR1 KGHSH, CDR2 LQKENI. V was clipped by 3 bases and J by 2 bases, with 10 bases between them. The CDR3 has 14 residues. CDR3 in amino acids: CASSPNRENYGYTF. As DNA, the CDR3 is TGTGCCAGCTCACCGAACAGGGAGAACTATGGCTACACCTTC. Supplemented by reference TRBV18 and TRBJ1-2, the full variable domain reads NAGVMQNPRHLVRRRGQEARLRCSPMKGHSHVYWYRQLPEEGLKFMVYLQKENIIDESGMPKERFSAEFPKEGPSILRIQQVVRGDSAAYFCASSPNRENYGYTFGSGTRLTVV.

This chain connects TRBV19 to TRBJ1-1; 7 bases are a match to TRBD1. The CDR3 loop spans 15 amino acids. Germline CDR1 reads LNHDA; CDR2 reads SQIVND (reference sequence). The V gene end was trimmed by 2 bases and the J gene end by 4 bases; junction bases not matched to a gene: 7. The CDR3 spells CASSIQGVGSTEAFF. CDR3 nucleotides: TGTGCCAGTAGTATACAGGGGGTTGGGAGCACTGAAGCTTTCTTT.

This clone has only a few counts. This rearrangement joins TRBV11-2 to TRBJ2-1; 11 positions agree with TRBD2. Trimming at V came to 5 bases and at J to 4 bases, leaving 4 bases not matched to a gene. Germline loops: CDR1 SGHAT, CDR2 FQNNGV. The CDR3 length is 15 residues. CDR3 loop: CASSPRLAGYNEQFF. The CDR3 DNA reads TGTGCCAGCAGCCCCCGACTAGCGGGGTACAATGAGCAGTTCTTC. Based on the CDR3 plus reference TRBV11-2 and TRBJ2-1, the full variable domain is EAGVAQSPRYKIIEKRQSVAFWCNPISGHATLYWYQQILGQGPKLLIQFQNNGVVDDSQLPKDRFSAERLKGVDSTLKIQPAKLEDSAVYLCASSPRLAGYNEQFFGPGTRLTVL.

In its sample, this clone was seen a few times. The chain has TRBV7-9 and TRBJ1-5; 8 bases agree with TRBD1. This CDR3 contains 15 residues. V was pared by 3 bases and J by 6 bases, with 7 bases of the junction left unmatched. Germline loops: CDR1 SEHNR, CDR2 FQNEAQ (reference sequence). The CDR3 spells CASSFGTGTSQPQHF. The CDR3 region has the DNA TGTGCCAGCAGCTTCGGGACAGGCACCAGTCAGCCCCAGCATTTT.

This clone has a single count. The chain uses TRBV9 and TRBJ2-2; 9 nucleotides align to TRBD1. The germline CDR1 and CDR2 sequences are SGDLS and YYNGEE. The junction had 11 bases not matched to a gene; V was cut back by 7 bases and J by 7 bases. This CDR3 comprises 15 residues. The DNA for the CDR3 is TGTGCCAGCGGCGCTCGGGACAGGGCGGTCGGGGAGCTGTTTTTT. This gives the protein CASGARDRAVGELFF. The full variable domain, rest sourced from reference TRBV9 and TRBJ2-2, is DSGVTQTPKHLITATGQRVTLRCSPRSGDLSVYWYQQSLDQGLQFLIQYYNGEERAKGNILERFSAQQFPDLHSELNLSSLELGDSALYFCASGARDRAVGELFFGEGSRLTVL.

The rearrangement uses TRBV4-1 and TRBJ1-2; a weak D match, TRBD1 (6 bases). The CDR3 consists of 13 residues. The V gene lost 4 bases and the J gene lost 8 bases, with 14 bases spanning the gap. Germline CDR1 MGHRA, CDR2 YSYEKL. The CDR3 DNA is TGCGCCAGCAGCCCCAGGGGTTTGGGAGGCTACACCTTC. Its translation: CASSPRGLGGYTF.

The chain couples TRBV7-8 to TRBJ1-5, with TRBD1 identical over 9 bases. The CDR3 has 15 amino acids. The germline CDR1 and CDR2 sequences are SGHVS and FQNEAQ. The J segment lost 5 bases and the V segment lost 5 bases, leaving 7 bases of the junction unmatched. DNA of the CDR3: TGTGCCAGCAGCACCGGGACAGGGCCTGATCAGCCCCAGCATTTT. Its protein product is CASSTGTGPDQPQHF.

This clone was counted a single time. V usage is TRBV13 and J usage is TRBJ1-2; D call uncertain. V gave up 5 bases and J gave up 5 bases, with 15 bases separating them. The CDR3 runs 14 residues. In germline, CDR1 is PRHDT, CDR2 FYEKMQ (reference sequence). The CDR3 DNA reads as TGTGCCAGCAGCCCACGGACGGGAGGGTATGGCTACACCTTC. This sequence encodes CASSPRTGGYGYTF.

This clone occurred once. This chain uses TRBV5-5 with TRBJ2-2; weak D call: TRBD1 (5 bases). The CDR3 has 15 amino acids. Trimming took 5 bases from V and 6 from J, leaving 17 bases between them. The germline V gene encodes CDR1 SGHKS and CDR2 YYEKEE (reference sequence). CDR3: CASRPKTGLSGELFF. DNA for the CDR3: TGTGCCAGCAGACCCAAAACAGGCCTGTCCGGGGAGCTGTTTTTT.

The chain recombines TRBV5-4 with TRBJ2-7, with TRBD2 as a possible D gene (6 bases). V was clipped by 0 bases and J by 0 bases, with 13 bases between them. Germline values: CDR1 SGHNT, CDR2 YYREEE (reference sequence). The CDR3 totals 16 residues. CDR3 DNA: TGTGCCAGCAGCTTGGCCAACCGGGAGAGCTCCTACGAGCAGTACTTC. It yields the protein CASSLANRESSYEQYF.

This clone has more than one count but fewer than ten. The chain recombines TRBV6-6 with TRBJ1-4; 8 nucleotides agree with TRBD1. The V gene's germline CDR1 is MNHNY and CDR2 SVGAGI (reference sequence). Unmatched junction bases numbered 6, after V lost 5 bases and J lost 7 bases. The CDR3 extends over 14 amino acids. The CDR3 DNA is TGTGCCAGCAGTACAGGGGGACTTGGTGAAAAACTGTTTTTT. It translates to CASSTGGLGEKLFF.